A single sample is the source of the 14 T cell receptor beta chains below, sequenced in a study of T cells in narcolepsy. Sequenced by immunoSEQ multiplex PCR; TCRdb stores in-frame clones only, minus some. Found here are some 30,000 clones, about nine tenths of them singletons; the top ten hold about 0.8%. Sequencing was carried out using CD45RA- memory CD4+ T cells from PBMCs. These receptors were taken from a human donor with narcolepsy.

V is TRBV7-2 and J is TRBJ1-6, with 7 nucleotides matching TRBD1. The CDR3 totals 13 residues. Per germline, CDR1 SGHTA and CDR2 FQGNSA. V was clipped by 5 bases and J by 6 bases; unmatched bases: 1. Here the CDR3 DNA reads TGTGCCAGCAGCAGACAGGGTAATTCACCCCTCCACTTT. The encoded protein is CASSRQGNSPLHF.

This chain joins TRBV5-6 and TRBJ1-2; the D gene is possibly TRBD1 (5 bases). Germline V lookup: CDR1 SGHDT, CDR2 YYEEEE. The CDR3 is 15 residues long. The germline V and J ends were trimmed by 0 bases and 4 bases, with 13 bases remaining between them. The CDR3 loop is CASSLGSGLGYGYTF. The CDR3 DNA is TGTGCCAGCAGCTTGGGATCAGGGTTAGGCTATGGCTACACCTTC.

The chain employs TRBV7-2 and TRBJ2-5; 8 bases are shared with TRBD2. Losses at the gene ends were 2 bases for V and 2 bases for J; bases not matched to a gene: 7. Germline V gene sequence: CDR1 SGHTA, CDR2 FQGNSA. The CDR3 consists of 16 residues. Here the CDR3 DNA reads TGTGCCAGCAGCTTAATGCCGGGACTAGTACAAGAGACCCAGTACTTC. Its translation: CASSLMPGLVQETQYF.

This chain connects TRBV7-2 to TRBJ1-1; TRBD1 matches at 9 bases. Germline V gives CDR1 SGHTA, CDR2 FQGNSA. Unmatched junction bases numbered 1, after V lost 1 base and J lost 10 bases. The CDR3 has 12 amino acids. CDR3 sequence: CASSLGQGGAFF. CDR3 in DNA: TGTGCCAGCAGCTTAGGACAGGGGGGAGCTTTCTTT. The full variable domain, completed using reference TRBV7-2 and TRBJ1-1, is GAGVSQSPSNKVTEKGKDVELRCDPISGHTALYWYRQSLGQGLEFLIYFQGNSAPDKSGLPSDRFSAERTGGSVSTLTIQRTQQEDSAVYLCASSLGQGGAFFGQGTRLTVV.

The CDR3 reads CASSPPGQNEKLFF. The CDR3 DNA sequence: TGTGCCAGCAGTCCACCGGGACAGAATGAAAAACTGTTTTTT. The rearrangement links TRBV6-6 to TRBJ1-4; 7 nucleotides line up with TRBD1. Trimming cost V 5 bases and J 5 bases; bases outside gene matches: 5. Looked up from germline, CDR1 is MNHNY and CDR2 is SVGAGI (reference sequence). The CDR3 has 14 amino acids.

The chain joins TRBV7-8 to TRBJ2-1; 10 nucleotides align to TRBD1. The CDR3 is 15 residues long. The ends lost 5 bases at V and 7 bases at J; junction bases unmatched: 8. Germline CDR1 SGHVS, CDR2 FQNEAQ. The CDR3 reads CASSTDRGRINEQFF. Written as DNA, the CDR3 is TGTGCCAGCAGCACCGACAGGGGGCGTATAAATGAGCAGTTCTTC.

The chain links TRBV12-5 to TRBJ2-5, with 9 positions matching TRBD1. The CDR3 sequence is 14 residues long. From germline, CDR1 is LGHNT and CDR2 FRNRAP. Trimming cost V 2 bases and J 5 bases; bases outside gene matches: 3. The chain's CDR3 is CASGLSGQGETQYF. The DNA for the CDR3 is TGTGCTAGTGGTTTGTCCGGACAGGGGGAGACCCAGTACTTC.

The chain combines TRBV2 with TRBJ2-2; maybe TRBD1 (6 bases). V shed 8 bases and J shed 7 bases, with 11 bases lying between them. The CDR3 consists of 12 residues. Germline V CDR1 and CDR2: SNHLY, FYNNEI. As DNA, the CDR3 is TGTGCCAGCCATACAGGGATCGGGGAGCTGTTTTTT. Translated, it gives CASHTGIGELFF.

This CDR3 is CASRGEGGAKVEQYF. The CDR3 coding sequence is TGTGCCAGCAGGGGAGAGGGGGGGGCCAAAGTCGAGCAGTACTTC. The chain carries TRBV2 and TRBJ2-7; D is perhaps TRBD2 (7 bases). Germline CDR1 is SNHLY and CDR2 is FYNNEI. V lost 6 bases and J 6 bases, leaving 21 bases between the germline ends. This CDR3 has 15 residues.

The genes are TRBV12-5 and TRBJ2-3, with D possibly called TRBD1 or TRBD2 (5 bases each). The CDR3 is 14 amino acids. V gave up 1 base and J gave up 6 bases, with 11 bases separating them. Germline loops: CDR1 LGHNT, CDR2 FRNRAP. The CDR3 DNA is TGTGCTAGTGGTTTGGGGGGCTCGGGGGATACGCAGTATTTT. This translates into CASGLGGSGDTQYF.

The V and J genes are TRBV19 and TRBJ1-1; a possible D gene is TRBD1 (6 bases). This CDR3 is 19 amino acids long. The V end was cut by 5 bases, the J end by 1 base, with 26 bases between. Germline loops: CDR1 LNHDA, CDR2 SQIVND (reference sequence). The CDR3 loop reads CASSASAGAPKGRNTEAFF. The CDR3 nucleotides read TGTGCCAGTAGTGCCTCCGCAGGGGCGCCCAAAGGGAGGAACACTGAAGCTTTCTTT. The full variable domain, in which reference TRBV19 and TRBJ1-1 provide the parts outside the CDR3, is DGGITQSPKYLFRKEGQNVTLSCEQNLNHDAMYWYRQDPGQGLRLIYYSQIVNDFQKGDIAEGYSVSREKKESFPLTVTSAQKNPTAFYLCASSASAGAPKGRNTEAFFGQGTRLTVV.

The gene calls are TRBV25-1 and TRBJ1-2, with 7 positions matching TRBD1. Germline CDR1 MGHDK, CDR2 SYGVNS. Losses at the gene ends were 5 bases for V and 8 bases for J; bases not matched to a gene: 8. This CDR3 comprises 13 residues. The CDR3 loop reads CASSPGQERGYTF. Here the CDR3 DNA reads TGTGCCAGCAGTCCCGGACAGGAACGCGGCTACACCTTC.

CDR3 residues: CASSVDGGNQPQHF. CDR3 sequence (DNA): TGTGCCAGCAGCGTTGATGGGGGCAATCAGCCCCAGCATTTT. V is TRBV9 and J is TRBJ1-5; no definite D call. Trimming removed 2 bases from V and 2 bases from J, with 8 bases in between. The CDR3 loop spans 14 amino acids. Germline V gene data show CDR1 as SGDLS and CDR2 as YYNGEE.

CDR3 DNA: TGCGCCAGCAGCTTTGAAGGGACAGGGACCTACGAGCAGTACTTC. Its protein is CASSFEGTGTYEQYF. The gene calls are TRBV5-1 and TRBJ2-7; 9 nucleotides agree with TRBD1. The CDR3 is made up of 15 amino acids. With 2 bases clipped from V and 2 bases from J, the junction kept 5 bases outside the gene matches. Per the germline V gene, CDR1 is SGHRS and CDR2 is YFSETQ. Full variable domain (outside the CDR3, taken from reference TRBV5-1 and TRBJ2-7): KAGVTQTPRYLIKTRGQQVTLSCSPISGHRSVSWYQQTPGQGLQFLFEYFSETQRNKGNFPGRFSGRQFSNSRSEMNVSTLELGDSALYLCASSFEGTGTYEQYFGPGTRLTVT.